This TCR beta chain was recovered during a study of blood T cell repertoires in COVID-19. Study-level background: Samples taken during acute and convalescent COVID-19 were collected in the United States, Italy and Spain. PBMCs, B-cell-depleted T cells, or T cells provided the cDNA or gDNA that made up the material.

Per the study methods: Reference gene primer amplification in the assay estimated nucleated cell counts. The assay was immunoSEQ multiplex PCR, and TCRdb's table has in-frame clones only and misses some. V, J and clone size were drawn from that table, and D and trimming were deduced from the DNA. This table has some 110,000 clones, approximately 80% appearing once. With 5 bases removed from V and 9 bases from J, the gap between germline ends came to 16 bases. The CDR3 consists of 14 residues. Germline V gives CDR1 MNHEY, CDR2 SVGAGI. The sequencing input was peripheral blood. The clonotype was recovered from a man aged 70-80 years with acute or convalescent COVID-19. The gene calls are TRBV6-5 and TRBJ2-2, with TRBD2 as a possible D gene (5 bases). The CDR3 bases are TGTGCCAGCAGTCACGACGGGATTTCAAGGGAGCTGTTTTTT. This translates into CASSHDGISRELFF.